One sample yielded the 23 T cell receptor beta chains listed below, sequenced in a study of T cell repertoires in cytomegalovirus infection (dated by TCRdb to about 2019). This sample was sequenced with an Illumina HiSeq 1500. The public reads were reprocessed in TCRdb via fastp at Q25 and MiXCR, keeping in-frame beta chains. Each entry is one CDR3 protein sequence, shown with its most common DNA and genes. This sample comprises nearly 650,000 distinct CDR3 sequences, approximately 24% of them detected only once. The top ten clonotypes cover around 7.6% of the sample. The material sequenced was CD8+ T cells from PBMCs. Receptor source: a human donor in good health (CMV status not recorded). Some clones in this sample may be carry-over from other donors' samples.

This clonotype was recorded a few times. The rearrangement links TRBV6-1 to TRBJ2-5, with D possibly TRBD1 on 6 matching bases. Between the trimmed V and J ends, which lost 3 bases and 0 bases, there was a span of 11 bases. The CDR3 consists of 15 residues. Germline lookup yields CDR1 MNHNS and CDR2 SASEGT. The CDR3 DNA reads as TGTGCCAGCAGTGACCCGGACAGATACCAAGAGACCCAGTACTTC. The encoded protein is CASSDPDRYQETQYF.

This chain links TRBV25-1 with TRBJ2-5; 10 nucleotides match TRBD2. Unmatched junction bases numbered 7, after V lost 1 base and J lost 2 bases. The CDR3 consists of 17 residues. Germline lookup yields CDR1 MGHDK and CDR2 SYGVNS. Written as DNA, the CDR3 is TGTGCCAGCAGTGAATTCGCAGCGGGGGGGCTTCAAGAGACCCAGTACTTC. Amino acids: CASSEFAAGGLQETQYF.

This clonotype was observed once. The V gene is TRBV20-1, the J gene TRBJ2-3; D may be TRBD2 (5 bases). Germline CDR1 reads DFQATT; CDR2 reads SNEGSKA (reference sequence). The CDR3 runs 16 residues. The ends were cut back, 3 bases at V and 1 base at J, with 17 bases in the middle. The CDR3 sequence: CSASEASLVGTDTQYF. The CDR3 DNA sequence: TGCAGTGCTAGTGAGGCTAGCTTGGTGGGCACAGATACGCAGTATTTT.

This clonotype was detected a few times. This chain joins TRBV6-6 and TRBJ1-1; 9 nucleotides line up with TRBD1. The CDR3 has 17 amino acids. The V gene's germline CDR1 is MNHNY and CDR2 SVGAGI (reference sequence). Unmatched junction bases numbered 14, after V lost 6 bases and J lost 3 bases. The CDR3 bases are TGTGCCAGCAGCCCAACAGGGGGCGCCCCTTGGGACACTGAAGCTTTCTTT. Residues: CASSPTGGAPWDTEAFF.

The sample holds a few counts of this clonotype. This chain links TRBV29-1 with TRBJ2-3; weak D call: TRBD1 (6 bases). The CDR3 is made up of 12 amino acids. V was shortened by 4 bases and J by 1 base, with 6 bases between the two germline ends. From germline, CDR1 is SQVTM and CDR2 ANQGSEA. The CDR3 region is CSVGQGTDTQYF. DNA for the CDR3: TGCAGCGTTGGACAGGGCACAGATACGCAGTATTTT.

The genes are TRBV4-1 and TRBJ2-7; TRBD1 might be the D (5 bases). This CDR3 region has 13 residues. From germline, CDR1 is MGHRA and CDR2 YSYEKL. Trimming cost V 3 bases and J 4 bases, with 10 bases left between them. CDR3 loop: CASSHSQGYEQYV. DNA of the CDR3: TGCGCCAGCAGCCATTCGCAGGGATACGAGCAGTACGTC.

CDR3 sequence: CASRNWGSYNEQFF. CDR3 sequence (DNA): TGTGCCAGCAGGAACTGGGGGTCCTACAATGAGCAGTTCTTC. J is TRBJ2-1 and V is TRBV6-5; perhaps D is TRBD1 or TRBD2 (5 bases each). V was clipped by 6 bases and J by 1 base, with 10 bases between them. Per germline, CDR1 MNHEY and CDR2 SVGAGI. This CDR3 is built from 14 residues.

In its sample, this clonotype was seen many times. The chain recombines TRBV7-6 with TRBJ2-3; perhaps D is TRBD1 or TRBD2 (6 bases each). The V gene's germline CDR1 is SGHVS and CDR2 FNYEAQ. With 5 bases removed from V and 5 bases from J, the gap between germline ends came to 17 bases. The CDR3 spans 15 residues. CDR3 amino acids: CASSALGGQGDTQYF. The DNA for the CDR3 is TGTGCCAGCAGCGCGCTCGGGGGCCAGGGAGATACGCAGTATTTT. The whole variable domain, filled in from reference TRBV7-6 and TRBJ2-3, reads GAGVSQSPRYKVTKRGQDVALRCDPISGHVSLYWYRQALGQGPEFLTYFNYEAQQDKSGLPNDRFSAERPEGSISTLTIQRTEQRDSAMYRCASSALGGQGDTQYFGPGTRLTVL.

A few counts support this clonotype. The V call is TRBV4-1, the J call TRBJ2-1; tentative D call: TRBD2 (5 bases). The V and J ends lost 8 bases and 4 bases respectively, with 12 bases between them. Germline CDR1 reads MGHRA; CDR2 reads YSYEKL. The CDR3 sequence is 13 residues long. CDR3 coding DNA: TGCGCCAGCCTGAGACCGGGGTACAATGAGCAGTTCTTC. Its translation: CASLRPGYNEQFF.

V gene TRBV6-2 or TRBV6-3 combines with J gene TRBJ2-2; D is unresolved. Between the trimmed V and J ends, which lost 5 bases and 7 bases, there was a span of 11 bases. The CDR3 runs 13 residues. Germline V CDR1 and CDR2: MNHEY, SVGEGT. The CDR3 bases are TGTGCCAGCAGTCCTCCCCCGGGCGGGGAGCTGTTTTTT. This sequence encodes CASSPPPGGELFF.

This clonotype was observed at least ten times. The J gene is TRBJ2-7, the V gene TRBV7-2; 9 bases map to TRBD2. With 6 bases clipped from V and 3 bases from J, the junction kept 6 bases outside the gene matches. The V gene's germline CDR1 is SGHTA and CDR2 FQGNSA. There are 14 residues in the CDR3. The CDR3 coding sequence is TGTGCCAGCAGAAGCGGGGGGAAATTCTACGAGCAGTACTTC. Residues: CASRSGGKFYEQYF.

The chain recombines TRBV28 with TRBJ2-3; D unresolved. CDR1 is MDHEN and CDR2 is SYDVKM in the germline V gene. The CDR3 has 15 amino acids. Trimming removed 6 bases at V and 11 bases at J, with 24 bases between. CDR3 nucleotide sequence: TGTGCCAGCAGCGCTAATTCGGTGCGAGGCAAGCTGCAGTATTTT. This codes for CASSANSVRGKLQYF.

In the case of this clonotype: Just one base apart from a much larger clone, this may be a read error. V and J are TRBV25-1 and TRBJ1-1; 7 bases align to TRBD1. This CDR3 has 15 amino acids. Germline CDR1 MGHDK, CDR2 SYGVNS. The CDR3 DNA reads TGTGCCAGCAGGGGGTGGGGACAGCTGAACACTAAAGCTTTCTTT. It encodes CASRGWGQLNTKAFF.

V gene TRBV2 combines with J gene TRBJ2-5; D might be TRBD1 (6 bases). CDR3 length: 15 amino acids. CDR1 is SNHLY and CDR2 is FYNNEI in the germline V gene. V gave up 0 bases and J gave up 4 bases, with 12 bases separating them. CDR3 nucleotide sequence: TGTGCCAGCAGTGAAGCGCGAGGGGGACGAGAGACCCAGTACTTC. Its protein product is CASSEARGGRETQYF.

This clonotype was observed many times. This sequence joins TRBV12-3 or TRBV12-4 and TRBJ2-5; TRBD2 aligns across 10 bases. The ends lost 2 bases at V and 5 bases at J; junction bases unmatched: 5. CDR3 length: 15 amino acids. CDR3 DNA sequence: TGTGCCAGCAGTTTACGGCTAGCGGGGGTGGAGACCCAGTACTTC. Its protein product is CASSLRLAGVETQYF.

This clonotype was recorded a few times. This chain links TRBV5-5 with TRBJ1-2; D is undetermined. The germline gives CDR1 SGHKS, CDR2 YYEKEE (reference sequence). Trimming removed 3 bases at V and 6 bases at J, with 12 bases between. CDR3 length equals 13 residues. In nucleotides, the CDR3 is TGTGCCAGCAGCTCCACTCTCAAGAATGGCTACACCTTC. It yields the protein CASSSTLKNGYTF.

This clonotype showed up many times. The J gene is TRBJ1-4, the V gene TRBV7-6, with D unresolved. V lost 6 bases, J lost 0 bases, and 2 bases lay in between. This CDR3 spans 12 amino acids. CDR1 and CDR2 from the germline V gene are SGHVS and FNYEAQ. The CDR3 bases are TGTGCCAGCAGTCCAACTAATGAAAAACTGTTTTTT. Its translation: CASSPTNEKLFF.

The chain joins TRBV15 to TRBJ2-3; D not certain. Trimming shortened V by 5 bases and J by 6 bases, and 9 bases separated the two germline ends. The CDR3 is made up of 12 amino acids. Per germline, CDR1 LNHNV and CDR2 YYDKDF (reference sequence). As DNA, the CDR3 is TGTGCCACCAGCTGGGATTTGGATACGCAGTATTTT. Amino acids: CATSWDLDTQYF.

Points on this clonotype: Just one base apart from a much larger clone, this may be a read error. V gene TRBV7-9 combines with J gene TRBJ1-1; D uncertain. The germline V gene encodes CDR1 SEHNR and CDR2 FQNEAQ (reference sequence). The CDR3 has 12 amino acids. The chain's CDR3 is CASFWANTKAFF. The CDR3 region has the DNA TGTGCCAGTTTTTGGGCGAACACTAAAGCTTTCTTT.

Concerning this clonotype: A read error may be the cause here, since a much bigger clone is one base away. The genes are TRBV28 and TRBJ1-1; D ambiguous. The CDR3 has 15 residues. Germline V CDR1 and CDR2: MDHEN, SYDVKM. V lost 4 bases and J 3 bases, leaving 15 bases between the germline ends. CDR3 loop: CASSSRIEGDTEAFF. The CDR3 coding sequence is TGTGCCAGCAGTTCCCGGATAGAGGGAGACACTGAAGCTTTCTTT.

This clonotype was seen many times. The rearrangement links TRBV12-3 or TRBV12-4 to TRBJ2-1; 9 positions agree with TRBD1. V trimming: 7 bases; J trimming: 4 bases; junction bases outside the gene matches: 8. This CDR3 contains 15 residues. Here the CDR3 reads CASIPGTGLYNEQFF. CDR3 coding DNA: TGTGCCAGCATCCCCGGGACAGGGTTATACAATGAGCAGTTCTTC.

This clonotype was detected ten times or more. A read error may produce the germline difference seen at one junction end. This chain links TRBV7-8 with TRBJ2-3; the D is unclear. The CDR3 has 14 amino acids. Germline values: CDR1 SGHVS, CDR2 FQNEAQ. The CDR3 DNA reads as TGTGCCAGCAGCTTAGGACACAGCAGAGATACGCAGTATTTT. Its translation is CASSLGHSRDTQYF.

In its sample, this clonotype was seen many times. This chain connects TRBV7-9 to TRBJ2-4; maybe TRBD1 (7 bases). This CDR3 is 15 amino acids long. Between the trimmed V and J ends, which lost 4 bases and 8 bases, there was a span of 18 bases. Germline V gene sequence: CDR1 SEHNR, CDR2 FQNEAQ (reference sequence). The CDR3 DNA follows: TGTGCCAGCAGCTCTCTTGGCGGGACAGCAGACATTCAGTACTTC. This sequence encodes CASSSLGGTADIQYF.